The entry that follows covers one T cell receptor (beta chain) sequence. This clone was observed a few times. Its antigen is unknown. Qualities for individual bases were not recorded, and no much larger clone is one base off. The data originate from a study of blood T cell repertoires in COVID-19 (dated by TCRdb to the early 2020s). General notes on the study: Samples from collaborators originated in the United States, Italy and Spain and spanned both the acute and convalescent phases of COVID-19. A freely available public database, intended as a resource for researchers studying the immune response to SARS-CoV-2, is where the repertoires were released. A de-identified subject ID, COVID-19 status, age in years and sex were almost always included in the sample metadata. The prospective study material was composed of cDNA or gDNA derived from T cells, B-cell-depleted T cells, or PBMCs. The samples were drawn from two sources: the first 160 participants of the ongoing ImmuneRACE study, and fewer than 1,500 subjects contributed by 6 global collaborators. Subjects who had been exposed to COVID-19, were actively infected with it, or had recovered from it provided the deeply sampled blood TCRbeta repertoires that made up the dataset. HLA class I and class II types, where available, came from metadata supplied by the sample provider rather than from assay-based typing.

Participants in the prospective study were aged about 18 to 95 years, lived in about two dozen United States geographic areas, and enrolled through a virtual design. To assign participants to cohorts, the prospective study relied on clinical history that participants themselves reported in a screening survey and a study questionnaire. Exposed participants had been in contact with someone with a PCR-confirmed or clinician-diagnosed COVID-19 case within 2 weeks of study entry. In the prospective study, mobile phlebotomists collected whole blood, serum and a nasopharyngeal or oropharyngeal swab from each participant. Participants in the prospective study had the option to provide additional blood draws and questionnaires over an approximately 2-month period. Before DNA extraction, prospective study blood samples were shipped either frozen or at room temperature. The immunoSEQ Assay, a bias-controlled multiplex PCR, was used to amplify TCRbeta CDR3 regions from genomic DNA. As for the authors' bioinformatics: The number of nucleated cells in each sample was estimated from the amplification of reference gene primers within the assay. To quantify the absolute abundance of each unique TCRbeta CDR3 rearrangement, sequence reads were collapsed and filtered. For each sample, productive Simpson clonality was calculated by taking the square root of Simpson's diversity index across productive rearrangements. Not all clones reach the TCRdb copy of this immuneACCESS table, which keeps in-frame sequences only. Checked studies attribute under half of the gap to unresolved V genes and leave the rest unexplained. The D gene and trimming were derived from the DNA, and the V and J assignments and clone size from that table. For this sample there are about 430,000 clones; around nine tenths appear just once. Together, the top ten hold less than 1.5% of the sample.

Between the V and J ends, shortened by 3 bases and 3 bases respectively, the junction contains 14 bases. The CDR3, cysteine through phenylalanine, is 16 amino acids long. Only the CDR3 portion is preserved as DNA: 48 bases, with reading frame beginning at the first base. In the germline V gene (reference sequence), CDR1 corresponds to LNHDA and CDR2 to SQIVND. Study-wide conclusions, independent of this receptor: How much clinical and demographic metadata was included differed by source and by participant, and the metadata was provided uncurated.

The V gene is TRBV19 and the J gene is TRBJ1-4; D gene: possibly TRBD1, on 5 matching bases. The clonotype comes from a woman aged 18-29 years who had been exposed to COVID-19. Sequencing input: PBMCs or T cells enriched from blood (not recorded which). The CDR3 protein: CASSMVGGSANEKLFF. The nucleotide sequence reads as follows: TGTGCCAGTAGTATGGTCGGGGGATCAGCTAATGAAAAACTGTTTTTT.